Included here is one TCR beta chain sequence, with context. Its antigen is currently not known. Base-call qualities are not available, and no considerably larger clone is one nucleotide away. The data were taken from a study of blood T cells in healthy people across ages (dated by TCRdb to about 2015). Study-level background: In model experiments, template switching captured roughly one uniquely barcoded TCR beta cDNA molecule for every two T cells. The study measured age-related changes in TCR beta repertoire diversity using deep sequencing normalized with unique cDNA molecular identifiers. The donors were split into four age groups: young (average 16 years), middle-aged (about 40), aged (roughly 60) and long-lived (roughly 80). Donors of different ages were randomly distributed across sequencing lanes to avoid experimental bias. Using the same blood draw, the study looked at two additional independent replicas of 1 million unique cDNA reads for two donors, one aged 18 to 29 and the other aged 80 or older. The paper as a whole reports these results and caveats: The long-lived group showed more naive CD4+ T cells, fewer expanded clones and increased TCR diversity than the aged group, suggesting age selection. Observed TCR beta diversity per million T cells fell roughly linearly with age, and a significant reduction was already apparent by age around 39. Conclusive comparison of naive and antigen-experienced compartments was prevented by the profiling of bulk unsorted PBMCs. Estimates of total diversity based on one million sequenced T cells were considered lower bounds and underestimates. Observed TCR beta diversity correlated strongly with the percentage of naive T cells measured by flow cytometry. The CMV infection status of donors was not known, potentially confounding age-related changes in expanded clonotypes.

The germline V gene supplies CDR1 SQVTM and CDR2 ANQGSEA. V is cut by 3 bases and J by 3 bases, and the space between the germline ends is 10 bases. The CDR3 starts with the cysteine, ends with the phenylalanine, and has 13 residues. CDR3 DNA only is kept here, 39 bases in frame from base 1. Donors were 30 to 45 systemically healthy Caucasian individuals from Russia aged roughly 6 to 100 years. Each donor gave approximately 9.3 milliliters of peripheral blood, collected into EDTA-treated Vacutainer tubes. Ficoll-Paque density-gradient centrifugation was used to isolate PBMCs, with at least 6.5 million per sample. Trizol reagent was used to extract total RNA from the PBMCs, yielding at least 5 micrograms per sample. The percentages of naive CD45RAhigh/CD27high T cells were determined by flow cytometry on a PBMC aliquot from every donor. Library preparation employed 5' RACE. Instrument on record: Illumina HiSeq 2500. The second PCR ran for roughly 7 to 12 cycles and used a J-beta primer mix along with a sample-barcoded 5' primer. A unique molecular identifier was introduced onto each TCR beta cDNA molecule by a template-switch 5' adaptor carrying 12 random nucleotides. Each sample yielded at least 3 million CDR3-containing paired-end reads. First-strand cDNA was synthesized from all RNA with the Mint cDNA synthesis kit, primed by a TRBC-specific oligonucleotide. All cDNA was treated with uracil-DNA glycosylase and then went through a first 18-cycle PCR with the universal primers M1SS and BC2_uni_R. Processing in the source paper ran as follows. Each sample was normalized by randomly selecting 1 million high-quality reads, each carrying a distinct molecular identifier. Instead of being binned into consensus sequences, reads that shared molecular identifiers were thrown out. MiTCR, run with a Q25 quality threshold and the strictest error-elimination algorithm, handled CDR3 identification, clonotype clustering and error correction. A nonparametric unseen species model using Euler transformation provided a lower-bound estimate of total TCR beta diversity. The public reads were reanalyzed by TCRdb: fastp trimming at Q25, MiXCR alignment, in-frame beta chains only. Rows are combined by CDR3 protein, so each entry shows the most common genes and DNA. TCRdb's processing, not the authors', yielded these V and J calls. The sample has hundreds of thousands of distinct CDR3 sequences on record, under 45% of them singletons. The ten largest account for roughly 19% of the sample.

The source of this sequence is a man aged 55-75 years in good health. The chain employs TRBV29-1 and TRBJ2-3, with a tentative D call of TRBD1 or TRBD2, each matching 6 bases. Source material: blood. The DNA reads TGCAGCGTTGACGGGGGCAGGACAGATACGCAGTATTTT. This encodes CSVDGGRTDTQYF.